This T cell receptor (beta chain) was retrieved from a study of control samples from healthy donors and cancer patients. Method: immunoSEQ multiplex PCR; TCRdb's copy keeps in-frame clones and lacks some. The sample lists some 130,000 clones; about 90% were seen once. V lost 5 bases and J 7 bases, leaving 15 bases between the germline ends. The CDR3 extends over 15 amino acids. Germline V lookup: CDR1 SGHAT, CDR2 FQNNGV. The chain combines TRBV11-2 with TRBJ1-6; D gene ambiguous. This TCR was recovered from a woman aged 45-65 years in good health. The sequenced sample consisted of blood. CDR3 sequence reads: CASSASFGSNSPLHF. The CDR3 bases are TGTGCCAGCAGCGCCTCGTTCGGGAGCAATTCACCCCTCCACTTT.